This T cell receptor beta chain came from a study of T cell repertoires in cytomegalovirus infection. The overall study: Use of recently identified HLA-C-restricted and well-studied HLA-B-restricted CMV epitopes was part of the study. Public TCR beta signatures were indicative of both CMV infection and a matching HLA type. General study findings and limits: In two of eight donors, the top clonotype was HLA-C-restricted CMV-specific. Summed frequency of public TCR beta families distinguished CMV carriers with the relevant HLA.

The sample holds one count of this clonotype. Antigen specificity is unknown. TCRdb processed the reads anew with MiXCR; each CDR3 protein has one entry. Here the sample spans around 140,000 distinct CDR3 sequences, more than 25% being singletons. The germline V and J ends were trimmed by 6 bases and 0 bases, with 9 bases remaining between them. This CDR3 is built from 14 residues. The V gene's germline CDR1 is MDHEN and CDR2 SYDVKM. J is TRBJ1-5 and V is TRBV28, with D unclear. The sequences come from CD8+ T cells from cultured PBMCs, collected from culture after CMV antigen stimulation. This sequence was found in a human donor in good health (CMV status not recorded). Some clones in this sample may be carry-over from other donors' samples. The DNA for the CDR3 is TGTGCCAGCAGGGACTTTGATAGCAATCAGCCCCAGCATTTT. Translation: CASRDFDSNQPQHF.